This TCR beta chain was documented in a study of T cell changes during pregnancy in multiple sclerosis. Method: immunoSEQ multiplex PCR; TCRdb's copy keeps in-frame clones and lacks some. Of about 74,000 clones in the sample, roughly nine tenths were seen once. The sample in question was peripheral blood, obtained before pregnancy. The sequence was obtained from a female donor with multiple sclerosis, enrolled in a pregnancy study.

This CDR3 reads CASTNTYGETQYF. The CDR3, as DNA: TGTGCCAGCACCAACACCTACGGGGAGACCCAGTACTTC. This chain joins TRBV6-6 and TRBJ2-5; D gene ambiguous. Trimming left V 7 bases short and J 5 bases short, with 14 bases between. CDR1 and CDR2 (germline): MNHNY, SVGAGI (reference sequence). The CDR3 is 13 amino acids.